Below, 5 T cell receptor beta chains from the same sample are listed, as sequenced in a study of T-cell reconstitution after alpha-beta-depleted transplantation in children listed by TCRdb under 2016. To prepare the library, PCR was applied. The sample was run on an Illumina HiSeq 2500. TCR library preparation used molecular barcoding, with unique molecular identifiers applied to normalize quantification of the TCRbeta repertoire. The raw public data were reprocessed by TCRdb itself: fastp quality trimming at Q25, MiXCR clonotype calling, in-frame beta chains only. Merged by CDR3 protein, the rows form single entries marked with the most common genes and DNA. Within this sample are roughly 200,000 distinct CDR3 sequences, with approximately 8.4% of them counted one time only. 35% to 40% of the sample is in the top ten clones. The treatment or condition label, read with the paper, signifies: allogeneic hematopoietic cell transplantation with graft depleted of TCRalphabeta T cells and CD19 B cells.

The sample consisted of PBMCs, mostly from graft donor cells, taken 360 days after TCRalphabeta/CD19-depleted stem cell transplant. Every receptor here comes from a male patient under 10 years old who had a stem cell transplant for acute myeloid leukemia, so the T cells may come from the graft donor.

For this clonotype: A much larger clone differs by one base, so this may be a read error. Here the CDR3 DNA reads TGTGCCAGCAGCCCCCGACAGGGAACCGGGGTGCTGTTTTTT. The encoded protein is CASSPRQGTGVLFF. The chain uses TRBV7-6 and TRBJ2-2; TRBD1 matches at 7 bases. Germline-derived CDR1 and CDR2 are SGHVS and FNYEAQ. The CDR3 contains 14 residues.

This clonotype was observed a few times. The J gene is TRBJ1-5, the V gene TRBV20-1, with D tentatively TRBD1 (6 bases). The V end lost 3 bases, the J end lost 3 bases, and 15 bases lay between the germline ends. Germline V gene lookup returns CDR1 DFQATT and CDR2 SNEGSKA (reference sequence). The CDR3 runs to 15 residues. CDR3 sequence: CSARSWGAHNQPQHF. The DNA for the CDR3 is TGCAGTGCTAGGTCCTGGGGGGCCCACAATCAGCCCCAGCATTTT.

The V gene is TRBV20-1, the J gene TRBJ2-3; 9 bases line up with TRBD1. The CDR3 is made up of 18 amino acids. CDR1 DFQATT and CDR2 SNEGSKA come from the germline V gene (reference sequence). Trimming cost V 5 bases and J 6 bases; bases outside gene matches: 21. The CDR3, as DNA: TGCAGTGCTGGACCAACAGGGGGCTCACATAAAATATCCGATACGCAGTATTTT. Translation: CSAGPTGGSHKISDTQYF.

This chain joins TRBV2 and TRBJ2-1, with a tentative D call TRBD1 (6 bases). The CDR3 is made up of 13 amino acids. The V gene's germline CDR1 is SNHLY and CDR2 FYNNEI. The V and J ends lost 1 base and 13 bases respectively, with 14 bases between them. The chain's CDR3 is CASSEEIVDSQFF. CDR3 DNA: TGTGCCAGCAGTGAAGAAATCGTGGACAGTCAGTTCTTC.

Here the CDR3 reads CASSPTGGAFYEQYV. The CDR3 region has the DNA TGTGCCAGCAGCCCTACGGGGGGCGCGTTCTACGAGCAGTACGTC. The rearrangement links TRBV7-2 to TRBJ2-7; maybe TRBD2 (7 bases). CDR3 length equals 15 residues. In germline, CDR1 is SGHTA, CDR2 FQGNSA. Deletions cut 5 bases from V and 3 bases from J, with 17 bases between.